This TCR beta chain was recovered during a study of blood T cell repertoires in COVID-19. Study summary: Sources were T cells, B-cell-depleted T cells, or PBMCs; the material itself was cDNA or gDNA.

Under the authors' procedure: For nucleated cells, counts were estimated from reference gene primer amplification. The data were produced by immunoSEQ multiplex PCR, yet TCRdb's version contains in-frame clones alone and is incomplete. For V, J and clone size, that table is used; D and trimming come from the DNA. The table includes approximately 130,000 clones, around 87% detected once. The sequencing sample was made of peripheral blood. This sequence was found in a middle-aged man with acute or convalescent COVID-19.

CDR3 DNA: TGTGCCAGCAGTTCCGGGACAGGGGGCCTCACTGAAGCTTTCTTT. As protein: CASSSGTGGLTEAFF. J is TRBJ1-1 and V is TRBV25-1; TRBD1 matches at 12 bases. Germline lookup yields CDR1 MGHDK and CDR2 SYGVNS. Trimming at V came to 5 bases and at J to 4 bases, leaving 5 bases not matched to a gene. The CDR3 length is 15 residues.